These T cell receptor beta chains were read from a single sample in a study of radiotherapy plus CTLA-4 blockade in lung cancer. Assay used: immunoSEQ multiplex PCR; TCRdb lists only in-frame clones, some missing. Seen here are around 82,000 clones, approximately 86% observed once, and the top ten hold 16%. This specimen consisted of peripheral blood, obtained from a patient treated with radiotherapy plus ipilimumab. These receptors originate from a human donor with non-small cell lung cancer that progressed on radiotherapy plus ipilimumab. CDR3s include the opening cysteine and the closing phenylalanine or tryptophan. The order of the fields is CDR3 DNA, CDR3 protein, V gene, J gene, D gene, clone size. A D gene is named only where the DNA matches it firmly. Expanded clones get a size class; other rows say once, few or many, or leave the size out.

DNA: TGTGCCAGCAGTTTAACAGACAGGGAAGCTTTCTTT; CDR3: CASSLTDREAFF; V: TRBV28; J: TRBJ1-1; D: NA; size: NA
DNA: TGTGCCAGCAGCTTTACTAGGCGCGAGAGGGACACTGAAGCTTTCTTT; CDR3: CASSFTRRERDTEAFF; V: TRBV7-3; J: TRBJ1-1; D: NA; size: NA
DNA: TGTGCCAGCAGTATTAAGCGGGAAAGGGGGAATGAGCAGTTCTTC; CDR3: CASSIKRERGNEQFF; V: TRBV6-1; J: TRBJ2-1; D: NA; size: NA
DNA: TGCAGCGTTGGGGACCGGGTAAGTGAGCAGTTCTTC; CDR3: CSVGDRVSEQFF; V: TRBV29-1; J: TRBJ2-1; D: NA; size: NA
DNA: TGCGCCAGCAGCCAAGGGGTCGGTTCAGGGGGCTACGAGCAGTACTTC; CDR3: CASSQGVGSGGYEQYF; V: TRBV4-3; J: TRBJ2-7; D: TRBD1; size: once
DNA: TGTGCCAGCAGCCTAACAGGGAGCAGTGAAAAACTGTTTTTT; CDR3: CASSLTGSSEKLFF; V: TRBV28; J: TRBJ1-4; D: NA; size: NA
DNA: TGTGCCAGCAGGATACAGGGACGAAATGAAAAACTGTTTTTT; CDR3: CASRIQGRNEKLFF; V: TRBV5-6; J: TRBJ1-4; D: NA; size: NA
DNA: TGTGCCAGCAGTTTCGCGGCAAGTTCTACCTACGAGCAGTACTTC; CDR3: CASSFAASSTYEQYF; V: TRBV28; J: TRBJ2-7; D: NA; size: NA
DNA: TGTGCCAGCAGTCCAAGGGGGAGGCACAATCAGCCCCAGCATTTT; CDR3: CASSPRGRHNQPQHF; V: TRBV6-1; J: TRBJ1-5; D: NA; size: NA
DNA: TGCAGCGTTGAGTTGACGGGAGAGACTCAGTACTTC; CDR3: CSVELTGETQYF; V: TRBV29-1; J: TRBJ2-5; D: NA; size: once
DNA: TGCGCCAGCAGCTTGGCAGGGGGAGGCTATGGCTACACCTTC; CDR3: CASSLAGGGYGYTF; V: TRBV5-1; J: TRBJ1-2; D: TRBD1; size: NA
DNA: TGTGCCAGCAGCGTATGGGATATGGGAGCTAATGAAAAACTGTTTTTT; CDR3: CASSVWDMGANEKLFF; V: TRBV9; J: TRBJ1-4; D: NA; size: NA
DNA: TGTGCCAGCAGCCTACGGACTAGCGGATCCTACAATGAGCAGTTCTTC; CDR3: CASSLRTSGSYNEQFF; V: TRBV7-2; J: TRBJ2-1; D: TRBD2; size: NA
DNA: TGCGCCAGCAGCTTGGGGACAGGGATCTACGAGCAGTACTTC; CDR3: CASSLGTGIYEQYF; V: TRBV5-1; J: TRBJ2-7; D: TRBD1; size: once
DNA: TGCGCCAGCAGCCCGGACGGGGGCTCCTACGAGCAGTACTTC; CDR3: CASSPDGGSYEQYF; V: TRBV5-1; J: TRBJ2-7; D: NA; size: NA
DNA: TGTGCCAGCAGCCAAGGGACTAGCGGGTCCGTTCAGTCTGTTCAGCAGTTCTTC; CDR3: CASSQGTSGSVQSVQQFF; V: TRBV7-3; J: TRBJ2-1; D: TRBD2; size: NA
DNA: TGTGCCAGCTCCCCCGGGGGCAGCAATGAGCAGTTCTTC; CDR3: CASSPGGSNEQFF; V: TRBV18; J: TRBJ2-1; D: NA; size: once
DNA: TGTGCCTGGGGGGTGGACAGCAATCAGCCCCAGCATTTT; CDR3: CAWGVDSNQPQHF; V: TRBV30; J: TRBJ1-5; D: NA; size: NA
DNA: TGTGCCAGCAGCCCTGGACAGTTAACCTACGAGCAGTACTTC; CDR3: CASSPGQLTYEQYF; V: TRBV11-3; J: TRBJ2-7; D: NA; size: NA
DNA: TGTGCCAGCAGCCCACGCCAGGAGGGTCGAGCTAACTATGGCTACACCTTC; CDR3: CASSPRQEGRANYGYTF; V: TRBV4-2; J: TRBJ1-2; D: NA; size: NA
DNA: TGTGCCAGCAGCCAAGCGACTAGCGGGTACGAGCAGTACTTC; CDR3: CASSQATSGYEQYF; V: TRBV4-2; J: TRBJ2-7; D: TRBD2; size: few
DNA: TGTGCCAGCAGCCGAGGGACAGCTAGCAATCAGCCCCAGCATTTT; CDR3: CASSRGTASNQPQHF; V: TRBV4-2; J: TRBJ1-5; D: TRBD1; size: few
DNA: TGTGCCAGCAGCTTAAGTGTGGACACTGAAGCTTTCTTT; CDR3: CASSLSVDTEAFF; V: TRBV5-4; J: TRBJ1-1; D: NA; size: NA
DNA: TGTGCCAGCAGCTTGCAGGGGTGGACTGAAGCTTTCTTT; CDR3: CASSLQGWTEAFF; V: TRBV7-8; J: TRBJ1-1; D: NA; size: NA
DNA: TGCGCCAGCAGCCCTGGGAGCCTGTGGGAGACCCAGTACTTC; CDR3: CASSPGSLWETQYF; V: TRBV4-1; J: TRBJ2-5; D: NA; size: NA
DNA: TGTGCCAGCAGTGAAAGGGGGAGGGAGGGGCAGTACTTC; CDR3: CASSERGREGQYF; V: TRBV6-1; J: TRBJ2-7; D: NA; size: few
DNA: TGTGCCAGCACCACCGGACAGGGGAACTATGGCTACACCTTC; CDR3: CASTTGQGNYGYTF; V: TRBV5-8; J: TRBJ1-2; D: TRBD1; size: NA
DNA: TGTGCCAGCAGCTTCGATGCCCGGGGGCCCGAAGAGACCCAGTACTTC; CDR3: CASSFDARGPEETQYF; V: TRBV11-2; J: TRBJ2-5; D: NA; size: NA
DNA: TGTGCCAGCAGACGGGACAGTCCCGTCCTGACTTTC; CDR3: CASRRDSPVLTF; V: TRBV6-6; J: TRBJ2-6; D: TRBD1; size: once
DNA: TGTGCCAGCGCGAGGGAGGGGTACTATGGCTACACCTTC; CDR3: CASAREGYYGYTF; V: TRBV14; J: TRBJ1-2; D: NA; size: NA
DNA: TGTGCCAGTAGTAGGGCTAGCGGGACCGTCGGGGAGCTGTTTTTT; CDR3: CASSRASGTVGELFF; V: TRBV6-5; J: TRBJ2-2; D: TRBD2; size: NA
DNA: TGTGCCAGCAGCGGATCGACTAGCGGGTCCTACGAGCAGTACTTC; CDR3: CASSGSTSGSYEQYF; V: TRBV9; J: TRBJ2-7; D: TRBD2; size: NA
DNA: TGTGCCAGCAGTTCCCCCGGCCGGGGGTCCTACGAGCAGTACTTC; CDR3: CASSSPGRGSYEQYF; V: TRBV6-1; J: TRBJ2-7; D: NA; size: few
DNA: TGTGCCTGGACCTGGACAGGGATTTTCTCTGGGGCCAACGTCCTGACTTTC; CDR3: CAWTWTGIFSGANVLTF; V: TRBV30; J: TRBJ2-6; D: TRBD1; size: NA
DNA: TGTGCCAGTAGTGCTACTAACGGAGCAACTAATGAAAAACTGTTTTTT; CDR3: CASSATNGATNEKLFF; V: TRBV19; J: TRBJ1-4; D: NA; size: NA
DNA: TGCGCCAGCAGCTTGGACGGGGGCGGCACCGGGGAGCTGTTTTTT; CDR3: CASSLDGGGTGELFF; V: TRBV5-1; J: TRBJ2-2; D: NA; size: NA
DNA: TGCGCCAGCAGCTCCGGACAGTTTTCCTACGAGCAGTACTTC; CDR3: CASSSGQFSYEQYF; V: TRBV5-1; J: TRBJ2-7; D: NA; size: NA
DNA: TGTGCCTGGACGAAGGGAATAGTCACAGATACGCAGTATTTT; CDR3: CAWTKGIVTDTQYF; V: TRBV30; J: TRBJ2-3; D: NA; size: once
DNA: TGTGCCAGCTCACCCGGAGAACCAGAGAACACTGAAGCTTTCTTT; CDR3: CASSPGEPENTEAFF; V: TRBV18; J: TRBJ1-1; D: NA; size: NA
DNA: TGTGCCAGCAGCTTAGTTACAGAGAACTATGGCTACACCTTC; CDR3: CASSLVTENYGYTF; V: TRBV7-2; J: TRBJ1-2; D: NA; size: NA
DNA: TGTGCCAGTAGTCTAGGGGGGGGACGTCGGGAGCTGTTTTTT; CDR3: CASSLGGGRRELFF; V: TRBV19; J: TRBJ2-2; D: NA; size: once
DNA: TGTGCCAGCAGTCCCCTGGGTCCACCCGGCGCTGAAGCTTTCTTT; CDR3: CASSPLGPPGAEAFF; V: TRBV27; J: TRBJ1-1; D: NA; size: NA
DNA: TGTGCCAGCAGCGTAGGTTGGGGGATTCCAACTAATGAAAAACTGTTTTTT; CDR3: CASSVGWGIPTNEKLFF; V: TRBV9; J: TRBJ1-4; D: NA; size: NA
DNA: TGTGCCAGCAGCCGGAGGGGGGAAGGTGTTTATGAAAAACTGTTTTTT; CDR3: CASSRRGEGVYEKLFF; V: TRBV5-5; J: TRBJ1-4; D: NA; size: NA
DNA: TGTGCCAGCAGCTTGCGGGACAGGGGGTGGAGCACTGAAGCTTTCTTT; CDR3: CASSLRDRGWSTEAFF; V: TRBV5-6; J: TRBJ1-1; D: TRBD1; size: NA
DNA: TGCGCCAGCAGCCAAGATAAGGGATGGGACAGGGCCTACGAGCAGTACTTC; CDR3: CASSQDKGWDRAYEQYF; V: TRBV4-1; J: TRBJ2-7; D: TRBD1; size: NA
DNA: TGTGCCAGCAGCGCCCGATCTGGGGCGGGGGGTGACGGGGAGCTGTTTTTT; CDR3: CASSARSGAGGDGELFF; V: TRBV9; J: TRBJ2-2; D: TRBD2; size: NA
DNA: TGTGCCAGCAGCCCCGGTAGCGGGGGGCGCACAGATACGCAGTATTTT; CDR3: CASSPGSGGRTDTQYF; V: TRBV9; J: TRBJ2-3; D: TRBD2; size: NA
DNA: TGCGCCAGCAGCCAAGTGGTGGGGGTGGGCACTGAAGCTTTCTTT; CDR3: CASSQVVGVGTEAFF; V: TRBV4-3; J: TRBJ1-1; D: NA; size: NA
DNA: TGTGCCAGCAGCGGGGACTCATTTAATTCACCCCTCCACTTT; CDR3: CASSGDSFNSPLHF; V: TRBV7-9; J: TRBJ1-6; D: NA; size: NA
DNA: TGCAGCCCTCATAGAATAGGCTATGGCTACACCTTC; CDR3: CSPHRIGYGYTF; V: TRBV29-1; J: TRBJ1-2; D: NA; size: NA
DNA: TGCGCCAGCAGCCCCAGAGGGGACATAGTCTACGAGCAGTACTTC; CDR3: CASSPRGDIVYEQYF; V: TRBV4-1; J: TRBJ2-7; D: NA; size: NA
DNA: TGCGCCAGCAGCCAAGGTGATGGGACTAATTACGGCTACACCTTC; CDR3: CASSQGDGTNYGYTF; V: TRBV4-1; J: TRBJ1-2; D: NA; size: NA
DNA: TGTGCCAGCAGCGACATAACCGGGACAGGGGGCCGGGAGACCCAGTACTTC; CDR3: CASSDITGTGGRETQYF; V: TRBV9; J: TRBJ2-5; D: TRBD1; size: NA
DNA: TGCGCCAGCAGCCAAGATCCAAGGCGTACTGGCTACACCTTC; CDR3: CASSQDPRRTGYTF; V: TRBV4-1; J: TRBJ1-2; D: NA; size: NA
DNA: TGTGCCAGTAGTCCCCGGACGGGGTTGAACACTGAAGCTTTCTTT; CDR3: CASSPRTGLNTEAFF; V: TRBV19; J: TRBJ1-1; D: NA; size: NA